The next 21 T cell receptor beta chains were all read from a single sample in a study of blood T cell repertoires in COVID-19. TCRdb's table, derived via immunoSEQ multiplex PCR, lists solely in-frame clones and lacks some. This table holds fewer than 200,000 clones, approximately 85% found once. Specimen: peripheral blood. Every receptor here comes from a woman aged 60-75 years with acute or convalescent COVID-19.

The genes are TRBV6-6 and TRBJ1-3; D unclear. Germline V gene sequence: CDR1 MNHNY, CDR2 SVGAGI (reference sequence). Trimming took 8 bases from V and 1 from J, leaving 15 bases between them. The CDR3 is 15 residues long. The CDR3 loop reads CASRRTPLSGNTIYF. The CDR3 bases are TGTGCCAGCCGGAGGACTCCACTTTCTGGAAACACCATATATTTT.

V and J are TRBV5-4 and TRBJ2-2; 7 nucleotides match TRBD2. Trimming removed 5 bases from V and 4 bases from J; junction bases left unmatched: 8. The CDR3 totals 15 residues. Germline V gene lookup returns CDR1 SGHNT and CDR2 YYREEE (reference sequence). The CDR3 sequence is CASSDREVPTGELFF. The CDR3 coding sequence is TGTGCCAGCAGTGACCGGGAGGTTCCCACCGGGGAGCTGTTTTTT.

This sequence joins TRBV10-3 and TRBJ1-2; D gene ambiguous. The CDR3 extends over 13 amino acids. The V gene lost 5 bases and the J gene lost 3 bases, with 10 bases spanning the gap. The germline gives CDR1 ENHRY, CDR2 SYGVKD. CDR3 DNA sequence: TGTGCCATCAGTCCCGGTGAGGACTATGGCTACACCTTC. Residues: CAISPGEDYGYTF.

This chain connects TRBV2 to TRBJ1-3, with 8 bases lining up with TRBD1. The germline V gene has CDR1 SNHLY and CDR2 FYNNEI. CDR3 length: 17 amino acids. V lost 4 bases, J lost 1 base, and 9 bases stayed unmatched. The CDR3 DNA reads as TGTGCCAGCAGTGCCCGACAGGGGATCGGGTCTGGAAACACCATATATTTT. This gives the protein CASSARQGIGSGNTIYF.

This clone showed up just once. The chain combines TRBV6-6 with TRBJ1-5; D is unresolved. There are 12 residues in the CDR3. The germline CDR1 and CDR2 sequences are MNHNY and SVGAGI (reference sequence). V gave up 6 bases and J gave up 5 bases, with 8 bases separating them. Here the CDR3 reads CASSPNYQPQHF. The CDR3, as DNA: TGTGCCAGCAGCCCCAATTATCAGCCCCAGCATTTT.

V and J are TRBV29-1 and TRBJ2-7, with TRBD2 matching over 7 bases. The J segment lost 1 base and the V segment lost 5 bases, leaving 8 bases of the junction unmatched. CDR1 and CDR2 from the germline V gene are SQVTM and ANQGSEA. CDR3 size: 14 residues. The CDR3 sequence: CSVMGGRSSYEQYF. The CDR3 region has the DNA TGCAGCGTTATGGGCGGGAGATCTTCCTACGAGCAGTACTTC.

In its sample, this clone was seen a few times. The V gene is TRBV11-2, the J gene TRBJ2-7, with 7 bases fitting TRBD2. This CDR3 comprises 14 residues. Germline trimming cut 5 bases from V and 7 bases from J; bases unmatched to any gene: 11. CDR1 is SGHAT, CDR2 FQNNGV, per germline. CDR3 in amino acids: CASSPGGNWGEQYF. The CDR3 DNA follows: TGTGCCAGCAGCCCCGGGGGGAATTGGGGGGAGCAGTACTTC.

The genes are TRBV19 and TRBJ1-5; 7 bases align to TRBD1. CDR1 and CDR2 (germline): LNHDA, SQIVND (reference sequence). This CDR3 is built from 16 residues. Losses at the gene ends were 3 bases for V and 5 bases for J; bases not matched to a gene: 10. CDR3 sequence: CASSIEGARVDQPQHF. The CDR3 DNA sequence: TGTGCCAGTAGTATCGAGGGGGCCAGGGTCGATCAGCCCCAGCATTTT.

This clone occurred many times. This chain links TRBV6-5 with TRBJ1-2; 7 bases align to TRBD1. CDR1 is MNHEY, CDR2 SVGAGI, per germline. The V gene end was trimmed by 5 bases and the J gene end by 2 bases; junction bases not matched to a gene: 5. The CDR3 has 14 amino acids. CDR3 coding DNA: TGTGCCAGCAGTCCATTAGGGGGCAACTATGGCTACACCTTC. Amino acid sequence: CASSPLGGNYGYTF.

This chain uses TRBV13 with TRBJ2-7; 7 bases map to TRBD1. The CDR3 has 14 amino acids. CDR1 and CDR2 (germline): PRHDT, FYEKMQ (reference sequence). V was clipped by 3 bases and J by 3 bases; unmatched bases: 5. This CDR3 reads CASSLGQTDYEQYF. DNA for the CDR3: TGTGCCAGCAGCTTGGGACAGACGGACTACGAGCAGTACTTC.

The CDR3: CASSLVGYEQYF. CDR3 DNA: TGTGCCAGCAGTTTAGTCGGCTACGAGCAGTACTTC. The gene calls are TRBV28 and TRBJ2-7, with D hard to call. The CDR3 has 12 residues. Germline V lookup: CDR1 MDHEN, CDR2 SYDVKM. Trimming cost V 2 bases and J 3 bases, with 5 bases left between them.

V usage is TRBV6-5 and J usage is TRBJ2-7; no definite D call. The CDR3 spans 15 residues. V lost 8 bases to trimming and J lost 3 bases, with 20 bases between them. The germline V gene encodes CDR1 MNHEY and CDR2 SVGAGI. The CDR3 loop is CASCTSLAVLYEQYF. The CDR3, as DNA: TGTGCCAGCTGTACTTCCCTCGCGGTGCTCTACGAGCAGTACTTC.

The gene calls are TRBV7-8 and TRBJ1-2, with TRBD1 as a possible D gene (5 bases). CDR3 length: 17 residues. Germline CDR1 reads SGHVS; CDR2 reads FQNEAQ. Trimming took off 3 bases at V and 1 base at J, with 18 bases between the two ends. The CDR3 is CASSFGGSGGLNYGYTF. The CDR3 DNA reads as TGTGCCAGCAGCTTCGGGGGGTCAGGCGGACTTAACTATGGCTACACCTTC. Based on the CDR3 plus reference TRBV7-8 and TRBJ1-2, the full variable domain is GAGVSQSPRYKVAKRGQDVALRCDPISGHVSLFWYQQALGQGPEFLTYFQNEAQLDKSGLPSDRFFAERPEGSVSTLKIQRTQQEDSAVYLCASSFGGSGGLNYGYTFGSGTRLTVV.

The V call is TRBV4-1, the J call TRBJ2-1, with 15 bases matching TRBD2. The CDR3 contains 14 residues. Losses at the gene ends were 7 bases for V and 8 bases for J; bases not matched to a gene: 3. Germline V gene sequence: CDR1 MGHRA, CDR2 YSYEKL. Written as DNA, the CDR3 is TGCGCCAGCACTGGACTAGCGGGAGGGGATGAGCAGTTCTTC. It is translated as CASTGLAGGDEQFF.

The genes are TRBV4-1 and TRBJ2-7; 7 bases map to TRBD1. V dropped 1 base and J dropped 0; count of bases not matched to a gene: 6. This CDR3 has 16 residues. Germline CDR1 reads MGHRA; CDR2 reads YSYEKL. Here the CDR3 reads CASSQGSRGSSYEQYV. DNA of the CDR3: TGCGCCAGCAGCCAAGGGAGCAGGGGGAGCTCCTACGAGCAGTACGTC.

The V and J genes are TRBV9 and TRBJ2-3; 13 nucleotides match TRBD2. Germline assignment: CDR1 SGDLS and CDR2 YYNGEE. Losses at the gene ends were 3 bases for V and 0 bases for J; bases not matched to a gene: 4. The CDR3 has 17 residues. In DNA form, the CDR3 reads TGTGCCAGCAGCGCCGGGACTAGCGGGATTAGCACAGATACGCAGTATTTT. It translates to CASSAGTSGISTDTQYF.

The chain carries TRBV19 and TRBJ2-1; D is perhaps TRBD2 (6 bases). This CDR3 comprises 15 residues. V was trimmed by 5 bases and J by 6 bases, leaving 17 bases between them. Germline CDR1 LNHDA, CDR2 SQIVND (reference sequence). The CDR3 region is CASSQMSGFFNEQFF. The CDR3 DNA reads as TGTGCCAGTAGTCAAATGAGCGGGTTCTTCAATGAGCAGTTCTTC.

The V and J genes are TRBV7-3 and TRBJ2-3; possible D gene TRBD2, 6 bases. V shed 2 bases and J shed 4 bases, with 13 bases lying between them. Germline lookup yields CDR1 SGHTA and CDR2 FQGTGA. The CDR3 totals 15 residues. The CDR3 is CASSLYGSGPDTQYF. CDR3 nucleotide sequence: TGTGCCAGCAGCTTATACGGGAGTGGGCCAGATACGCAGTATTTT.

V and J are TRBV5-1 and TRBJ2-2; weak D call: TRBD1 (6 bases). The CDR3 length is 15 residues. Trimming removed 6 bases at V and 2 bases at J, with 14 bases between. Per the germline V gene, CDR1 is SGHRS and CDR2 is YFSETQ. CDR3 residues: CASNQGTANTGELFF. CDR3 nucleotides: TGCGCCAGCAATCAGGGGACGGCTAACACCGGGGAGCTGTTTTTT.

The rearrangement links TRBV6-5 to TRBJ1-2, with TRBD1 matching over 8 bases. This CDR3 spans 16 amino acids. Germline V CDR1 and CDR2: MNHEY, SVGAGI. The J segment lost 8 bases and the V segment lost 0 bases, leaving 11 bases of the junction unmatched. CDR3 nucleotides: TGTGCCAGCAGTTACTCAGTGCAGGGGGCGCAAGACGGCTACACCTTC. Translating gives CASSYSVQGAQDGYTF.

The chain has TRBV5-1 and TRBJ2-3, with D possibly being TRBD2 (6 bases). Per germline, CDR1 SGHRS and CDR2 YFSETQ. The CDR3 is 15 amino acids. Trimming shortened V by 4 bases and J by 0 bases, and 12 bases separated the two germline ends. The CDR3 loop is CASSLIGTSTDTQYF. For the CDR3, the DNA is TGCGCCAGCAGCCTCATCGGGACTAGCACAGATACGCAGTATTTT.